This T cell receptor beta chain was identified in a study of control samples from healthy donors and cancer patients. The CDR3 has 15 amino acids. V lost 0 bases, J lost 8 bases, and 13 bases lay in between. CDR1 and CDR2 from the germline V gene are KGHSH and LQKENI. Profiling relied on immunoSEQ multiplex PCR, and the TCRdb table lists in-frame clones only, not all of them. The repertoire holds tens of thousands of clones, with approximately 80% as singletons. The sample comprised blood. This receptor was obtained from a man aged 30 to 39 in good health. The gene calls are TRBV18 and TRBJ1-4; D remains ambiguous. In DNA, the CDR3 is TGTGCCAGCTCACCACCAGAGTACATCGGAGAAAAACTGTTTTTT. Amino acids: CASSPPEYIGEKLFF. The full variable domain, in which reference TRBV18 and TRBJ1-4 provide the parts outside the CDR3, is NAGVMQNPRHLVRRRGQEARLRCSPMKGHSHVYWYRQLPEEGLKFMVYLQKENIIDESGMPKERFSAEFPKEGPSILRIQQVVRGDSAAYFCASSPPEYIGEKLFFGSGTQLSVL.